This paragraph reports one T cell receptor (beta chain). No antigen is known for it. Per-base quality was not reported, and no clone a single base away is much larger than it. The CDR3, from cysteine to phenylalanine, totals 13 residues. Kept here is only the CDR3 DNA, which spans 39 bases and is read in frame from base 1. Trimming removed 3 bases from V and 0 bases from J, leaving 6 bases between the germline ends. The germline V gene encodes CDR1 GTSNPN and CDR2 SVGIG (reference sequence). This specimen comes from a study of early T cells in non-severe SARS-CoV-2 infection (dated by TCRdb to the early 2020s). Context from the whole study: TCR sequencing used bulk RNA from unsorted whole blood, so alpha and beta chains could not be paired. On the study overall, not on this receptor specifically: VDJdb matching was skewed toward anti-spike CD8 responses and likely underestimated virus-specific expansions by missing private and CD4 specificities.

This was a case-control study nested in a cohort of healthcare workers in London, UK, who had nasopharyngeal swab PCR tests and blood samples taken every week. Healthcare workers were enrolled in the week of the UK lockdown, from 23 to 31 March 2020, and were followed every week for up to roughly 15 weeks. Library preparation was by 5' RACE. The run used a NextSeq 500. To correct for sequencing error and PCR bias, the TCR library protocol tagged individual cDNA molecules with unique molecular identifiers. Both TCR alpha and beta chains were sequenced, and tight co-correlation was observed between alpha and beta sequence abundances in each sample. On the authors' methods: Decombinator V4 was used to annotate the V gene, J gene and CDR3 of the TCR sequences. Expanded TCRs were defined as changing significantly between any two time points under a Poisson model with p below 0.0001. TCR abundances were normalised to the total number of TCRs sequenced per sample and expressed as counts per million. TRAV1-2 paired with TRAJ12, TRAJ20 or TRAJ33 defined MAIT TCRs, while TRAV10 paired with TRAJ18 defined iNKT TCRs. VDJdb, accessed on 1 November 2021, was searched for TCRs annotated for CMV, EBV and SARS-CoV-2, and TCRs annotated for more than one antigen were excluded. TCRdb cleaned the public reads at Q25 with fastp, built clones with MiXCR and kept in-frame beta chains. Entries that share a CDR3 protein sequence are merged under the most common genes and DNA. None of the V and J calls come from the authors' own analysis; TCRdb made them. The sample yields about 77,000 distinct CDR3 sequences; about a sixth were counted once. The leading ten clones occupy 2.5% to 3% of the sample.

This TCR came from an adult who was a healthcare worker with PCR-confirmed SARS-CoV-2 infection or an uninfected control (not recorded which). The sequenced sample consisted of whole blood. The rearranged chain carries TRBV30 and TRBJ2-1, with the D gene not confidently named. At the DNA level, the sequence is TGTGCCTGGAGCTTTAGCTCCTACAATGAGCAGTTCTTC. Translated, this gives CAWSFSSYNEQFF.